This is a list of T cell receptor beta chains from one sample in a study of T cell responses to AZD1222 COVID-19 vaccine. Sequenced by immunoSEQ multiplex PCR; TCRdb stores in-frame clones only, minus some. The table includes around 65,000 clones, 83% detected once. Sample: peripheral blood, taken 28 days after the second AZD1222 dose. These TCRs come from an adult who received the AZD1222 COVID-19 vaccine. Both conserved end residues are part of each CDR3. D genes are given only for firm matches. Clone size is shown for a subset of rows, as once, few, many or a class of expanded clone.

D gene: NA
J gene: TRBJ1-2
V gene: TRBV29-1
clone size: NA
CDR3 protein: CSVPDLGGYTF
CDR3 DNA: TGCAGCGTCCCTGACTTGGGAGGCTACACCTTC

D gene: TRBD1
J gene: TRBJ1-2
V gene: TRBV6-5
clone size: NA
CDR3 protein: CASSKNRDRVYGYTF
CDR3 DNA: TGTGCCAGCAGTAAAAACAGGGACAGGGTCTATGGCTACACCTTC

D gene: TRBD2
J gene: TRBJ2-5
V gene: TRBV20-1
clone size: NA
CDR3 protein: CSASGAAGWVKETQYF
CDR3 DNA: TGCAGTGCTAGTGGGGCAGCGGGATGGGTTAAAGAGACCCAGTACTTC

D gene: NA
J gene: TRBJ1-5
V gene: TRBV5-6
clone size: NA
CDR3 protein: CASSWGGTPNQPQHF
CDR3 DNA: TGTGCCAGCAGCTGGGGTGGGACGCCTAATCAGCCCCAGCATTTT

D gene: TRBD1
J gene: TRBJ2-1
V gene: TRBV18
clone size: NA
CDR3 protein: CASSPGTVYNEQFF
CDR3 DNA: TGTGCCAGCTCTCCCGGGACAGTTTACAATGAGCAGTTCTTC

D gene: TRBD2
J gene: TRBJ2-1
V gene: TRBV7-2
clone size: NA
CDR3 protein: CASSPPGLFGNEQFF
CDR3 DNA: TGTGCCAGCAGCCCTCCGGGACTATTCGGCAATGAGCAGTTCTTC

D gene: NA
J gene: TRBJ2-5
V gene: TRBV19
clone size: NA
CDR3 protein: CASSPQTSPQETQYF
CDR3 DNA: TGTGCCAGTAGCCCGCAGACTAGTCCCCAAGAGACCCAGTACTTC

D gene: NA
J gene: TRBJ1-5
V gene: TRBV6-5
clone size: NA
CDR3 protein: CASTALGNQPQHF
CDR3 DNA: TGTGCCAGCACGGCCCTGGGCAATCAGCCCCAGCATTTT

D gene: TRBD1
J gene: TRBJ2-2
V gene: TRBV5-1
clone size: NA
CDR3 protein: CASSFGTGGLGELFF
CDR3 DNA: TGCGCCAGCAGTTTTGGGACAGGGGGCCTCGGGGAGCTGTTTTTT

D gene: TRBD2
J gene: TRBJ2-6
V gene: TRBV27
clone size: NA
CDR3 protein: CASSPGEGIFPGANVLTF
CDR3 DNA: TGTGCCAGCAGCCCTGGGGAGGGAATATTCCCTGGGGCCAACGTCCTGACTTTC

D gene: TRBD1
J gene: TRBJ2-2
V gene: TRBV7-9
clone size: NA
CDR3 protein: CATRTGGHTGELFF
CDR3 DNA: TGTGCCACCAGGACAGGGGGGCACACCGGGGAGCTGTTTTTT

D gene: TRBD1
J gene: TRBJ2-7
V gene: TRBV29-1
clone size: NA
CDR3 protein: CSVWGQGAREQYF
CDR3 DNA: TGCAGCGTGTGGGGACAGGGGGCCCGCGAGCAGTACTTC

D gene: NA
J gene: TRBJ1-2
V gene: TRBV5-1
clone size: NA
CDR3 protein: CASSPGTAIYNYGYTF
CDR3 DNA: TGCGCCAGCAGCCCTGGAACAGCTATCTATAACTATGGCTACACCTTC

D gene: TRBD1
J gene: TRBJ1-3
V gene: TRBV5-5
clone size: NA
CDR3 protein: CASRNPGQTFNTIYF
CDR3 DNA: TGTGCCAGCAGGAATCCGGGACAGACTTTCAACACCATATATTTT

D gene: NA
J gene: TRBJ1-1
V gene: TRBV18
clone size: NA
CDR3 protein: CASSPGLGARAFF
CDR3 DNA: TGTGCCAGCTCACCAGGTCTTGGAGCAAGGGCTTTCTTT

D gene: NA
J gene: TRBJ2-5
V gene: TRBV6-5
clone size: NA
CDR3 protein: CASSYDSGNRETQYF
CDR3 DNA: TGTGCCAGCAGTTACGACTCAGGGAATCGAGAGACCCAGTACTTC

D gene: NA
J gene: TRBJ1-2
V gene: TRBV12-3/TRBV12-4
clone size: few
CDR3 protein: CASSFAGDIGYTF
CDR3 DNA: TGTGCCAGCAGTTTTGCAGGGGATATTGGCTACACCTTC

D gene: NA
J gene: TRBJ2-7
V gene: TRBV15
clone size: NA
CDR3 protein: CATSRSGLNEQYF
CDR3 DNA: TGTGCCACCAGCAGGTCAGGGTTGAACGAGCAGTACTTC

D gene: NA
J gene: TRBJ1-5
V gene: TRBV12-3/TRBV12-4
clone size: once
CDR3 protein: CASSLPSNQPQHF
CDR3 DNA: TGTGCCAGCAGTCTCCCTAGCAATCAGCCCCAGCATTTT

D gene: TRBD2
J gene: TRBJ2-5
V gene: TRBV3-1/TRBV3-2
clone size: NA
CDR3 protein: CASSQEEARQGGWETQYF
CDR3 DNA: TGTGCCAGCAGCCAAGAGGAGGCTCGGCAGGGAGGGTGGGAGACCCAGTACTTC

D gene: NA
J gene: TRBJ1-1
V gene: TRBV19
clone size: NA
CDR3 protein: CASSITPGTGTEAFF
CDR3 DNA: TGTGCCAGTAGTATTACGCCAGGGACGGGGACTGAAGCTTTCTTT

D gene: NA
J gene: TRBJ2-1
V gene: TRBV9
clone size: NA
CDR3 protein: CASSAPGGLGNEQFF
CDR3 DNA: TGTGCCAGCAGCGCCCCGGGTGGCCTTGGGAATGAGCAGTTCTTC

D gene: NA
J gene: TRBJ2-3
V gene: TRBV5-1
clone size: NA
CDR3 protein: CASSLEGHQGTDTQYF
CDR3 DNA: TGCGCCAGCAGCTTGGAGGGTCATCAGGGCACAGATACGCAGTATTTT

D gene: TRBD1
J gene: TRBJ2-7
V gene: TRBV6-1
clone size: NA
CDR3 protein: CASTARDRSYEQYF
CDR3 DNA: TGTGCCAGCACCGCCAGGGACAGGAGTTACGAGCAGTACTTC

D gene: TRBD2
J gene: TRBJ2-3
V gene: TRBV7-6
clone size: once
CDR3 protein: CASSFPRRGGADTQYF
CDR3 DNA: TGTGCCAGCAGCTTCCCTCGGCGGGGGGGGGCTGATACGCAGTATTTT

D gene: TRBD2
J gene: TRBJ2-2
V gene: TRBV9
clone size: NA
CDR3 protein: CASSAGLAGATNTGELFF
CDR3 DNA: TGTGCCAGCAGCGCGGGACTAGCGGGGGCCACGAACACCGGGGAGCTGTTTTTT

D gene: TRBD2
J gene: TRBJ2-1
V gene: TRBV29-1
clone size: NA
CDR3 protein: CSAPGSGSFSFNEQFF
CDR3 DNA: TGCAGCGCCCCTGGTAGCGGGAGTTTTAGCTTCAATGAGCAGTTCTTC

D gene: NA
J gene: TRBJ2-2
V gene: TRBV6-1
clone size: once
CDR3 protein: CASSEVGIAANTGELFF
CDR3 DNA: TGTGCCAGCAGTGAAGTGGGAATAGCGGCGAACACCGGGGAGCTGTTTTTT

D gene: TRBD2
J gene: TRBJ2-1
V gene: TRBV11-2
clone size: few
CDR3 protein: CASSPGLAIVDEQFF
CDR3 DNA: TGTGCCAGCAGCCCGGGACTAGCGATCGTCGATGAGCAGTTCTTC

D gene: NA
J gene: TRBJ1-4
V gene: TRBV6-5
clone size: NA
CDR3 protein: CASSYSRQGEKLFF
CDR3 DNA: TGTGCCAGCAGTTACTCGAGGCAGGGAGAAAAACTGTTTTTT

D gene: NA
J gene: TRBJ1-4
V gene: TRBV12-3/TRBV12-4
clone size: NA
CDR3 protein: CASSLWGEKLFF
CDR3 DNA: TGTGCCAGCAGTTTATGGGGGGAAAAACTGTTTTTT

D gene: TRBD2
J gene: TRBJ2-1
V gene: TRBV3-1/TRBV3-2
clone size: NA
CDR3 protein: CASSQASGLAANEQFF
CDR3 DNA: TGTGCCAGCAGCCAAGCCTCAGGACTAGCAGCTAATGAGCAGTTCTTC

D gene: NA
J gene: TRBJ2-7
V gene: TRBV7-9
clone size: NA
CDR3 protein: CASIPPRLPVHEQYF
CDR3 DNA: TGTGCCAGCATCCCCCCACGACTCCCTGTCCACGAGCAGTACTTC

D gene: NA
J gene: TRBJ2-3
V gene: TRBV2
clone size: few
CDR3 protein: CASSEGARRYTDTQYF
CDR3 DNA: TGTGCCAGCAGTGAAGGCGCCCGCCGTTACACAGATACGCAGTATTTT

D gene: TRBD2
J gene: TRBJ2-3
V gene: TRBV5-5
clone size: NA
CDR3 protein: CASSAVGDYTDTQYF
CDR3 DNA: TGTGCCAGCAGTGCAGTCGGGGACTATACAGATACGCAGTATTTT

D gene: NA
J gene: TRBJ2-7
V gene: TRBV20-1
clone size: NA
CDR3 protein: CSAGKGEQYF
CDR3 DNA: TGCAGTGCTGGAAAGGGGGAGCAGTACTTC

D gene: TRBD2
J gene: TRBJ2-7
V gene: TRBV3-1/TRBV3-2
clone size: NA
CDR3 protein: CASSTPAGGQEQYF
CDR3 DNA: TGTGCCAGCTCAACCCCAGCGGGGGGGCAAGAGCAGTACTTC

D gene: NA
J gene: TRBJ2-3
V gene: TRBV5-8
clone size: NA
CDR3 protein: CASSSNQRTDTQYF
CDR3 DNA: TGTGCCAGCAGCTCCAACCAAAGAACAGATACGCAGTATTTT

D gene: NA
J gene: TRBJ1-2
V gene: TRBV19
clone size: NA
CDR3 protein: CATLRRPDGYTF
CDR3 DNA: TGTGCCACCCTAAGAAGACCCGATGGCTACACCTTC

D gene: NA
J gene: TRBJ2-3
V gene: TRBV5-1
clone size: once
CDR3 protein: CASSLGGAPDTQYF
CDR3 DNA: TGCGCCAGCAGCTTGGGAGGGGCACCAGATACGCAGTATTTT

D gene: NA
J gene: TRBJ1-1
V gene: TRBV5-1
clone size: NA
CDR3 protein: CASSSAGLNTEAFF
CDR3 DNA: TGCGCCAGCAGCTCCGCAGGACTGAACACTGAAGCTTTCTTT

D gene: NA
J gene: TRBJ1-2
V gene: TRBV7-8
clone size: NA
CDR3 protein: CASSLDQGSPYGYTF
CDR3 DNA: TGTGCCAGCAGCTTAGACCAAGGGTCCCCCTATGGCTACACCTTC

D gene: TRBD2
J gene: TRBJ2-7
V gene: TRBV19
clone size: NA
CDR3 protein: CASSVTSVTHEQYF
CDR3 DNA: TGTGCCAGTAGTGTGACTAGCGTCACCCACGAGCAGTACTTC

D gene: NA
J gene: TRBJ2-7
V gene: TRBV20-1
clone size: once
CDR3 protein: CSARDMYEQYF
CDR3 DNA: TGCAGTGCTAGAGATATGTACGAGCAGTACTTC

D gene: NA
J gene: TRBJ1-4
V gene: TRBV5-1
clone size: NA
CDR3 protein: CASSYLASSYGVEKLFF
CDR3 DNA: TGCGCCAGCAGCTATCTGGCTTCCTCGTACGGGGTTGAAAAACTGTTTTTT

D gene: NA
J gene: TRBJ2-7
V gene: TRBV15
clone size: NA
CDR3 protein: CATSRDGLSYEQYF
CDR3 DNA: TGTGCCACCAGCAGAGATGGCCTTTCCTACGAGCAGTACTTC

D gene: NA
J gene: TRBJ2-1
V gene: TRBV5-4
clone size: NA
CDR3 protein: CASRQAIHDNEQFF
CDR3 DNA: TGTGCCAGCAGACAGGCCATTCACGACAATGAGCAGTTCTTC

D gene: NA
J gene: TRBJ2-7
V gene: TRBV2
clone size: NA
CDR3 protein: CASSEVITGTLFEQYF
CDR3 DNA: TGTGCCAGCAGTGAAGTTATCACAGGGACCCTTTTCGAGCAGTACTTC

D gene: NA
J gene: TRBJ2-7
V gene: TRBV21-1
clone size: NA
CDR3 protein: CASSKVGALSYEQYF
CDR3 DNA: TGTGCCAGCAGCAAAGTCGGGGCCCTCTCCTACGAGCAGTACTTC

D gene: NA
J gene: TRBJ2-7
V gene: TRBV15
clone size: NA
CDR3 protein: CATSRDQNYEQYF
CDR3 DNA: TGTGCCACCAGCAGAGATCAAAACTACGAGCAGTACTTC

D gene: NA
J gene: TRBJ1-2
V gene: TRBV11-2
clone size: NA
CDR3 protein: CASSLVPDRWRTYGYTF
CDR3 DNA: TGTGCCAGCAGCTTAGTCCCAGATAGGTGGAGAACCTATGGCTACACCTTC

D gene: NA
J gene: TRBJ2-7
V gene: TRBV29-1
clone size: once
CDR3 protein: CSVAQGAYEQYF
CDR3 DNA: TGCAGCGTCGCACAGGGAGCCTACGAGCAGTACTTC

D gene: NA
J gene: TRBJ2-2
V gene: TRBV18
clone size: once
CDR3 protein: CASSPNPPNTGELFF
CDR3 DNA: TGTGCCAGCTCACCAAATCCACCTAACACCGGGGAGCTGTTTTTT

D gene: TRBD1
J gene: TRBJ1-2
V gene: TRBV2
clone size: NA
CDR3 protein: CASSEARGRYRGYTF
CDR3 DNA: TGTGCCAGCAGTGAAGCTAGGGGGCGTTATAGAGGCTACACCTTC

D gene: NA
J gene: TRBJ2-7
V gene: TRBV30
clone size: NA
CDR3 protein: CAWSDRVDQYF
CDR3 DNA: TGTGCCTGGAGTGACAGGGTCGATCAGTACTTC

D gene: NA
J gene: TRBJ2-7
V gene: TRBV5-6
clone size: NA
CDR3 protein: CASSSRPGASYEQYF
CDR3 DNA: TGTGCCAGCAGCTCGCGACCAGGGGCTTCCTACGAGCAGTACTTC

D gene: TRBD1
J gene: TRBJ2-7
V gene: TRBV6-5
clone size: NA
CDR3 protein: CASRGRTGLPYGQYF
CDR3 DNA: TGTGCCAGCAGAGGAAGGACAGGGTTACCCTACGGGCAGTACTTC